What follows are 10 T cell receptor delta chains derived from one specimen sequenced in a study of γδ T cells in repeated Plasmodium falciparum infection. Flow sorting of PBMC yielded separate Vgamma9/Vdelta2+ and Vdelta2-negative gammadelta T cell populations for bulk repertoire analysis. TCRdb applied CATT to the multiplex PCR reads for clone calling. The sample lists 50,000 to 65,000 delta-chain clones; over 1.5% were seen once. Material for sequencing was gamma-delta T cells from blood. These receptors all stem from a pool of human donors (malaria-infected and uninfected, not separated).

This clone occurred many times. The rearrangement uses TRDV1 and TRDJ1; 12 nucleotides agree with TRDD3. No J gene was available from TCRdb, and it was assigned here by a germline match of the DNA. Germline loops: CDR1 TSWWSYY, CDR2 QGS. V trimming: 3 bases; J trimming: 7 bases; junction bases outside the gene matches: 21. The CDR3 runs to 20 residues. The CDR3 loop is CALGEVSADPGTGGYSKLIF. The CDR3 bases are TGTGCTCTTGGGGAGGTTTCCGCCGATCCTGGTACTGGGGGATACTCTAAACTCATCTTT.

This clone was detected ten times or more. The TCRdb protein, from a much larger clone, departs from this DNA's translation at residue 3, likely by read error; the protein shown derives from the DNA. The V call is TRDV1, the J call TRDJ1; D may be TRDD3 (6 bases). Germline CDR1 TSWWSYY, CDR2 QGS. This CDR3 is 19 amino acids long. This CDR3 is CAPGAFLLGGLPYTDKLIF. The CDR3 DNA reads TGTGCTCCTGGGGCTTTCCTTTTGGGGGGACTACCGTACACCGATAAACTCATCTTT.

A few counts support this clone. This sequence is one base from a far larger clone and is likely a read error. This specimen includes other DNA sequences encoding the same CDR3. The gene calls are TRDV1 and TRDJ1; maybe TRDD3 (6 bases). The CDR3 length is 20 residues. Germline values: CDR1 TSWWSYY, CDR2 QGS. The V end was cut by 1 base, the J end by 3 bases, with 27 bases between. The CDR3 loop is CALGEPANVLHILGPDKLIF. DNA for the CDR3: TGTGCTCTTGGGGAACCAGCTAACGTCCTCCATATACTGGGTCCCGATAAACTCATCTTT.

This clone came up a few times. TCRdb pairs this DNA with a much larger clone's protein that differs at residue 14, likely a read error; the protein shown was translated from the DNA. The chain employs TRDV2 and TRDJ1, with 7 bases aligning to TRDD3. TCRdb offers no J gene call, so here the DNA was matched to germline to obtain one. J gave up 7 bases and V 0 bases, and 34 bases lay outside the gene matches. Germline values: CDR1 GEAIGNYY, CDR2 EKD. The CDR3 runs 23 residues. This CDR3 is CACDTAGRARVWGARPLSPKLIF. In DNA, the CDR3 is TGTGCCTGTGACACCGCCGGTCGGGCCAGGGTCTGGGGGGCTCGACCCCTATCGCCTAAACTCATCTTT.

This clone was detected only a few times. The TCRdb protein, from a much larger clone, departs from this DNA's translation at residue 6, likely by read error; the protein shown derives from the DNA. This chain joins TRDV1 and TRDJ1; 9 nucleotides match TRDD3. The CDR3 runs to 21 residues. Germline CDR1 is TSWWSYY and CDR2 is QGS. J was trimmed by 3 bases and V by 2 bases; bases with no gene match: 22. DNA of the CDR3: TGTGCTCTTGGGGAAGAATGGCCGAGTCTATTCTGGGGATACGGGTCCGATAAACTCATCTTT. Protein: CALGEEWPSLFWGYGSDKLIF.

This clone came up a few times. This DNA translates differently at residue 17 from the TCRdb protein, which is that of a much larger clone; a read error is likely, and the protein shown is the DNA's own translation. The chain carries TRDV1 and TRDJ1; 9 positions agree with TRDD3. This CDR3 is built from 23 residues. V gave up 2 bases and J gave up 7 bases; unmatched junction bases: 32. Germline V gives CDR1 TSWWSYY, CDR2 QGS. DNA of the CDR3: TGTGCTCTTGGGGAAAGAAGCTCCCCACGAGATTTTTTTTACTGGGGGACAAAGGCTAAACTCATCTTT. It yields the protein CALGERSSPRDFFYWGTKAKLIF.

Worth noting for this clone: TCRdb's protein, taken from a much larger clone, differs from this DNA's translation at residue 12, likely owing to a read error; the protein displayed comes from the DNA. This chain connects TRDV2 to TRDJ1; 12 bases are shared with TRDD3. The J gene, absent from TCRdb, was called here by matching the DNA to germline. This CDR3 is 16 amino acids long. Germline CDR1 GEAIGNYY, CDR2 EKD. Trimming at V came to 7 bases and at J to 6 bases, leaving 14 bases not matched to a gene. The CDR3: CAWGFSYWGILNKLIF. The CDR3 region has the DNA TGTGCCTGGGGATTCTCGTACTGGGGGATACTCAATAAACTCATCTTT.

This clone was detected ten times or more. The CDR3 reads CALGERRDTGLIF. CDR3 nucleotide sequence: TGTGCTCTTGGGGAACGTAGGGATACGGGCCTCATCTTT. The rearrangement links TRDV1 to TRDJ1; TRDD3 matches 8 bases. CDR1 is TSWWSYY and CDR2 is QGS in the germline V gene. The CDR3 covers 13 residues. V lost 1 base, J lost 11 bases, and 6 bases stayed unmatched.

Notes on this clone: With a much larger clone just one base away, this may be a read error. This sample also contains other DNA sequences that code for the same CDR3. The J gene is TRDJ2, the V gene TRDV1; possible D gene TRDD3, 5 bases. There are 21 residues in the CDR3. Germline lookup yields CDR1 TSWWSYY and CDR2 QGS. CDR3 coding DNA: TGTGCTCTTGGGGAATGCGAGCACCCGCTCACGGCCTGGGAGTGGACAGCACAGCTCTTCTTT. As protein: CALGECEHPLTAWEWTAQLFF.

This clone was counted a few times. The mismatch at residue 12 between this DNA's translation and the TCRdb protein of a much larger clone likely reflects a read error; the protein shown is translated from the DNA. This chain connects TRDV1 to TRDJ1, with 12 bases matching TRDD3. TCRdb leaves out the J gene; it was filled in here by matching the DNA to germline. V gave up 2 bases and J gave up 3 bases; unmatched junction bases: 25. CDR1 is TSWWSYY and CDR2 is QGS in the germline V gene. CDR3 length: 23 residues. CDR3 sequence reads: CALGEGLKAFLSLLGDTPDKLIF. The CDR3 DNA reads TGTGCTCTTGGGGAAGGCTTAAAAGCCTTCCTATCCTTGCTGGGGGATACGCCCGATAAACTCATCTTT.